This T cell receptor (beta chain) was recorded in a study of shared clonotypes between healthy human individuals. In the case of this clone: Its antigen is not identified.

General study points: Researchers sampled blood only, noting tissue repertoires likely differ.

Germline V CDR1 and CDR2: SGHNT, YYREEE (reference sequence). After removal of 3 bases from V and 1 base from J, the junction contained 4 bases not matched to a gene. The CDR3 is 15 amino acids. The repertoire was sequenced with immunoSEQ multiplex PCR; TCRdb's copy has only in-frame clones and lacks some. The sample lists more than 1.2 million clones, approximately 98.5% seen once, with approximately 0.38% in the top ten. The gene calls are TRBV5-4 and TRBJ2-3; 8 nucleotides align to TRBD1. Sequenced sample: naive CD4+ T cells sorted from blood. Documented subset: CD45RA+ positively selected. This TCR derives from a man younger than 40 in good health. Here the CDR3 reads CASSSTGQGTDTQYF. As DNA, the CDR3 is TGTGCCAGCAGCTCCACGGGACAGGGCACAGATACGCAGTATTTT.